The 25 T cell receptor beta chains reported below all come from one sample, sequenced in a study of CD4 T cells in relation to SARS-CoV-2 and coronaviruses. Method: immunoSEQ multiplex PCR; TCRdb's copy keeps in-frame clones and lacks some. The data hold tens of thousands of clones, with just over 75% observed a single time. Their antigens are not known. Source material: memory CD4+ T cells from PBMCs, cultured in vitro. These receptors were taken from an adult with COVID-19.

This chain connects TRBV6-5 to TRBJ2-5; D uncertain. Trimming stripped 3 bases from V and 5 bases from J, with 7 bases between. The CDR3 runs to 12 residues. Looked up from germline, CDR1 is MNHEY and CDR2 is SVGAGI. The CDR3 sequence: CASSYRSETQYF. DNA for the CDR3: TGTGCCAGCAGTTATCGGAGTGAGACCCAGTACTTC.

This clone was picked up a small number of times. This chain connects TRBV7-9 to TRBJ1-6; TRBD1 is a possible D gene (5 bases). Germline-derived CDR1 and CDR2 are SEHNR and FQNEAQ (reference sequence). V was clipped by 4 bases and J by 0 bases, with 13 bases between them. There are 17 residues in the CDR3. The CDR3 DNA is TGTGCCAGCAGCTCCCCGGGACGGAGCTCCTATAATTCACCCCTCCACTTT. It codes for CASSSPGRSSYNSPLHF.

The gene calls are TRBV28 and TRBJ1-4; D gene uncertain. The CDR3 runs 15 residues. With 5 bases removed from V and 0 bases from J, the gap between germline ends came to 10 bases. The germline gives CDR1 MDHEN, CDR2 SYDVKM. CDR3 amino acids: CASSPPGATNEKLFF. The CDR3 nucleotides are TGTGCCAGCAGTCCGCCCGGAGCAACTAATGAAAAACTGTTTTTT.

The chain carries TRBV7-2 and TRBJ1-6; D might be TRBD1 (5 bases). V dropped 4 bases and J dropped 7 bases, with 8 bases sitting between them. The V gene's germline CDR1 is SGHTA and CDR2 FQGNSA. The CDR3 is 13 residues long. CDR3 sequence: CASSSDRNSPLHF. The CDR3 nucleotides read TGTGCCAGCAGCTCCGACAGAAATTCACCCCTCCACTTT.

This clone was found once. The chain has TRBV9 and TRBJ1-5, with 9 bases matching TRBD1. The CDR3 length is 15 residues. Germline V gene lookup returns CDR1 SGDLS and CDR2 YYNGEE. V lost 4 bases, J lost 3 bases, and 5 bases stayed unmatched. The CDR3 sequence is CASSSGQGNNQPQHF. CDR3 nucleotide sequence: TGTGCCAGCAGCTCGGGACAGGGAAACAATCAGCCCCAGCATTTT.

This chain joins TRBV5-5 and TRBJ2-7; tentative D call: TRBD1 (6 bases). In germline, CDR1 is SGHKS, CDR2 YYEKEE (reference sequence). Trimming took 4 bases from V and 4 from J, leaving 21 bases between them. This CDR3 has 16 amino acids. CDR3 protein: CASSATNRAQPYEQYF. The CDR3 region has the DNA TGTGCCAGCAGCGCGACCAACAGGGCCCAACCTTACGAGCAGTACTTC.

This clone was picked up one time. J is TRBJ2-3 and V is TRBV28, with 10 nucleotides matching TRBD2. This CDR3 comprises 16 residues. CDR1 is MDHEN, CDR2 SYDVKM, per germline. V trimming: 4 bases; J trimming: 2 bases; junction bases outside the gene matches: 6. CDR3 protein: CASSSRAGGHTDTQYF. CDR3 DNA sequence: TGTGCCAGCAGTTCAAGAGCGGGAGGGCACACAGATACGCAGTATTTT.

The V call is TRBV3-1 (or the pseudogene TRBV3-2), the J call TRBJ1-1; a possible D gene is TRBD1 (6 bases). Per germline, CDR1 LGHDT and CDR2 YNNKEL (reference sequence). V was clipped by 6 bases and J by 1 base, with 21 bases between them. This CDR3 comprises 17 residues. The CDR3 sequence: CASRCYRSLRGNTEAFF. As DNA, the CDR3 is TGTGCCAGCAGGTGTTACAGGTCCCTCAGGGGGAACACTGAAGCTTTCTTT.

The chain links TRBV28 to TRBJ2-3, with D perhaps matching TRBD2 (6 bases). The germline V and J ends were trimmed by 3 bases and 6 bases, with 10 bases remaining between them. CDR1 and CDR2 (germline): MDHEN, SYDVKM. There are 13 residues in the CDR3. This CDR3 is CASSLPLADTQYF. In nucleotides, the CDR3 is TGTGCCAGCAGTTTGCCACTAGCCGATACGCAGTATTTT.

The chain has TRBV18 and TRBJ2-7; 7 nucleotides match TRBD2. Looked up from germline, CDR1 is KGHSH and CDR2 is LQKENI. The CDR3 consists of 15 residues. With 6 bases clipped from V and 4 bases from J, the junction kept 12 bases outside the gene matches. The CDR3: CASSPSSGPRYEQYF. CDR3 DNA sequence: TGTGCCAGCTCTCCGTCTAGCGGCCCTCGGTACGAGCAGTACTTC.

The chain uses TRBV29-1 and TRBJ2-1, with TRBD2 identical over 7 bases. This CDR3 has 14 amino acids. CDR1 SQVTM and CDR2 ANQGSEA come from the germline V gene. V lost 3 bases to trimming and J lost 3 bases; unmatched junction nucleotides: 5. The CDR3 region has the DNA TGCAGCGTTGATCCTAGCGGAGACTACAATGAGCAGTTCTTC. It specifies CSVDPSGDYNEQFF.

This chain links TRBV28 with TRBJ2-5; tentatively, D is TRBD1 or TRBD2 (5 bases each). CDR3 length equals 15 residues. The germline V gene encodes CDR1 MDHEN and CDR2 SYDVKM. Trimming pared 7 bases from V and 2 bases from J, leaving 17 bases between. The CDR3, as DNA: TGTGCCAGCATCCCCGTGGGGCGGGTACAAGAGACCCAGTACTTC. Translating it yields CASIPVGRVQETQYF.

The chain combines TRBV5-1 with TRBJ1-2; TRBD1 agrees at 9 bases. Losses at the gene ends were 5 bases for V and 3 bases for J; bases not matched to a gene: 2. Looked up from germline, CDR1 is SGHRS and CDR2 is YFSETQ. This CDR3 contains 13 residues. The CDR3 sequence is CASRGQGHYGYTF. CDR3 bases: TGCGCCAGCAGGGGACAGGGACACTATGGCTACACCTTC.

The chain employs TRBV19 and TRBJ2-3; tentative D call: TRBD2 (6 bases). The CDR3 sequence is 16 residues long. CDR1 and CDR2 from the germline V gene are LNHDA and SQIVND (reference sequence). Trimming removed 5 bases from V and 0 bases from J, with 15 bases in between. CDR3 loop: CASSSVADTSTDTQYF. In DNA, the CDR3 is TGTGCCAGTAGTTCTGTAGCGGATACGAGCACAGATACGCAGTATTTT. Variable domain in full (rest from reference TRBV19 and TRBJ2-3): DGGITQSPKYLFRKEGQNVTLSCEQNLNHDAMYWYRQDPGQGLRLIYYSQIVNDFQKGDIAEGYSVSREKKESFPLTVTSAQKNPTAFYLCASSSVADTSTDTQYFGPGTRLTVL.

The table lists this clone with a count of one. In DNA form, the CDR3 reads TGTGCCTGGAGTGTACAACTAGCGGGAGGATCAGGTGAGCAGTTCTTC. Protein product: CAWSVQLAGGSGEQFF. V usage is TRBV30 and J usage is TRBJ2-1; TRBD2 aligns across 12 bases. Looked up from germline, CDR1 is GTSNPN and CDR2 is SVGIG (reference sequence). This CDR3 comprises 16 residues. V dropped 0 bases and J dropped 9; count of bases not matched to a gene: 9. Together with reference TRBV30 and TRBJ2-1, the CDR3 gives the full variable domain: SQTIHQWPATLVQPVGSPLSLECTVEGTSNPNLYWYRQAAGRGLQLLFYSVGIGQISSEVPQNLSASRPQDRQFILSSKKLLLSDSGFYLCAWSVQLAGGSGEQFFGPGTRLTVL.

The chain combines TRBV5-5 with TRBJ1-2, with 9 positions matching TRBD1. The V segment lost 0 bases and the J segment 5 bases; nucleotides outside the gene matches: 8. The CDR3 is 16 amino acids. CDR1 and CDR2 from the germline V gene are SGHKS and YYEKEE (reference sequence). The CDR3 here is CASSLALQDRGYGYTF. The CDR3 DNA sequence: TGTGCCAGCAGCTTGGCACTCCAGGACAGGGGATATGGCTACACCTTC.

The CDR3 loop reads CASRLRGNTEAFF. CDR3 nucleotide sequence: TGTGCCAGCAGGTTGAGGGGAAACACTGAAGCTTTCTTT. The rearrangement joins TRBV7-3 to TRBJ1-1; tentative D call: TRBD1 (5 bases). Trimming took 6 bases from V and 2 from J, leaving 10 bases between them. CDR1 is SGHTA and CDR2 is FQGTGA in the germline V gene. The CDR3 sequence is 13 residues long.

The V and J genes are TRBV28 and TRBJ2-7; 11 positions match TRBD2. V was clipped by 6 bases and J by 1 base; unmatched bases: 5. Germline V lookup: CDR1 MDHEN, CDR2 SYDVKM. This CDR3 spans 15 amino acids. CDR3 sequence reads: CASSTTSGTSYEQYF. CDR3 nucleotides: TGTGCCAGCAGCACGACTAGCGGGACGTCCTACGAGCAGTACTTC. The entire variable domain, with the rest obtained from reference TRBV28 and TRBJ2-7, is as follows: DVKVTQSSRYLVKRTGEKVFLECVQDMDHENMFWYRQDPGLGLRLIYFSYDVKMKEKGDIPEGYSVSREKKERFSLILESASTNQTSMYLCASSTTSGTSYEQYFGPGTRLTVT.

The chain combines TRBV19 with TRBJ2-5; TRBD2 matches at 15 bases. CDR3 length: 16 residues. Trimming removed 6 bases from V and 7 bases from J; junction bases left unmatched: 9. CDR1 is LNHDA and CDR2 is SQIVND in the germline V gene (reference sequence). CDR3 region: CASSSGLAGGGRTQYF. Written as DNA, the CDR3 is TGTGCCAGTAGCTCGGGACTAGCGGGAGGCGGGAGGACCCAGTACTTC.

The sample holds one count of this clone. The chain employs TRBV23-1 and TRBJ2-1; 10 bases align to TRBD1. TRBV23-1 is flagged as an ORF with uncertain function. CDR3 length: 14 amino acids. With V trimmed by 9 bases and J by 13 bases, 15 bases remained unmatched. CDR3 nucleotide sequence: TGCGCCAGACGACAGGGACAGGGGTTTCCTATTCAGTTCTTC. It specifies CARRQGQGFPIQFF.

The J gene is TRBJ2-6, the V gene TRBV11-2, with D perhaps TRBD2 (7 bases). This CDR3 is built from 17 residues. Germline assignment: CDR1 SGHAT and CDR2 FQNNGV. V shed 7 bases and J shed 2 bases, with 18 bases lying between them. CDR3 coding DNA: TGTGCCAGCATCCTAACAGGGACTACCGCTGGGGCCAACGTCCTGACTTTC. It is translated as CASILTGTTAGANVLTF.

The chain employs TRBV5-8 and TRBJ2-7; D uncertain. Germline CDR1 is SGHTS and CDR2 is YDEGEE. Trimming took 0 bases from V and 1 from J, leaving 5 bases between them. This CDR3 has 13 residues. The CDR3 coding sequence is TGTGCCAGCAGCTTGGTCGGGTCCTACGAGCAGTACTTC. This codes for CASSLVGSYEQYF.

The chain links TRBV28 to TRBJ2-3, with 14 bases that match TRBD2. The germline gives CDR1 MDHEN, CDR2 SYDVKM. The CDR3 covers 17 residues. The junction had 7 bases not matched to a gene; V was cut back by 8 bases and J by 0 bases. The CDR3 loop reads CASRGTSGSLSTDTQYF. CDR3 in DNA: TGTGCCAGCCGGGGGACTAGCGGGAGTCTGAGCACAGATACGCAGTATTTT.

The chain has TRBV29-1 and TRBJ1-2, with 8 bases that match TRBD1. The CDR3 totals 15 residues. The V and J ends lost 0 bases and 7 bases, in that order; junction bases with no gene match: 10. Germline-derived CDR1 and CDR2 are SQVTM and ANQGSEA. This chain's CDR3 is CSVEDRTGRRSGYTF. The CDR3 region has the DNA TGCAGCGTTGAAGACCGGACAGGGAGGCGGAGTGGCTACACCTTC.

The chain is built from TRBV5-1 and TRBJ2-3; 9 positions agree with TRBD1. CDR1 and CDR2 (germline): SGHRS, YFSETQ. The CDR3 runs 17 residues. Trimming took 4 bases from V and 0 from J; bases not matched to a gene: 9. The CDR3 reads CASSPGQGLVSTDTQYF. The DNA of the CDR3 is TGCGCCAGCAGCCCGGGACAGGGCCTAGTCAGCACAGATACGCAGTATTTT.